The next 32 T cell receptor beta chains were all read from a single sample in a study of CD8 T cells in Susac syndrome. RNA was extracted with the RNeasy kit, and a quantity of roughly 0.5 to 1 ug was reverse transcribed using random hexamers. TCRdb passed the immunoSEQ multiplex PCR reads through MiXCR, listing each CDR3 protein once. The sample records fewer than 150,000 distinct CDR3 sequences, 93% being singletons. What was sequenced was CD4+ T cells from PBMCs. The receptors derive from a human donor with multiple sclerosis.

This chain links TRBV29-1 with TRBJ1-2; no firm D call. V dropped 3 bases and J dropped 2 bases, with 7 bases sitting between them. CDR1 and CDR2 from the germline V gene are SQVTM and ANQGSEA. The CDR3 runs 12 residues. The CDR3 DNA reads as TGCAGCGTTGATAGTCTCAACTATGGCTACACCTTC. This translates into CSVDSLNYGYTF.

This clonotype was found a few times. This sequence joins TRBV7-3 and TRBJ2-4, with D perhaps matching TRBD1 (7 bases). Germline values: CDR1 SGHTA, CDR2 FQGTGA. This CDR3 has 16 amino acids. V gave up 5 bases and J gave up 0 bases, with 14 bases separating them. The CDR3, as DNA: TGTGCCAGCAGCATGCAGGGGGGATTAGCCAAAAACATTCAGTACTTC. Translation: CASSMQGGLAKNIQYF.

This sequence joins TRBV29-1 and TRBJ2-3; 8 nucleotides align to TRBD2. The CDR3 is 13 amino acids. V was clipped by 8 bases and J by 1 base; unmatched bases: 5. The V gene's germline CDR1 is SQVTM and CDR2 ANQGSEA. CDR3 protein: CSPGGVGTDTQYF. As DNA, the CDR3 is TGCAGCCCGGGAGGGGTTGGCACAGATACGCAGTATTTT.

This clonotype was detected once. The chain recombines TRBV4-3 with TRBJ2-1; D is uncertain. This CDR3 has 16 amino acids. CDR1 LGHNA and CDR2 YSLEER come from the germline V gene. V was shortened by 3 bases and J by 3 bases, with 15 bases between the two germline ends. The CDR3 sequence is CASSQDRSYYYNEQFF. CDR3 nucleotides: TGCGCCAGCAGCCAGGACCGATCCTACTACTACAATGAGCAGTTCTTC.

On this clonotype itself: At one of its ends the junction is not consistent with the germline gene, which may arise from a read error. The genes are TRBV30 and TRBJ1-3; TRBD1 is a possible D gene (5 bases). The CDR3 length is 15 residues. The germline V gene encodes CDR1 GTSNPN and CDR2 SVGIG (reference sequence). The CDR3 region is CAWSRGSSSENTIYF. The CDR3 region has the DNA TGTGCCTGGAGTAGGGGATCCAGCTCTGAAAACACCATATATTTT.

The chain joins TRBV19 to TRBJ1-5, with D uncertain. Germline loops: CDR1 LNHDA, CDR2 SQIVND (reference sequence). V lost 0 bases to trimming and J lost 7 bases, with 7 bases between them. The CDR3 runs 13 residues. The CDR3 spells CASSIEEDQPQHF. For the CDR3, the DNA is TGTGCCAGTAGTATAGAGGAGGACCAGCCCCAGCATTTT.

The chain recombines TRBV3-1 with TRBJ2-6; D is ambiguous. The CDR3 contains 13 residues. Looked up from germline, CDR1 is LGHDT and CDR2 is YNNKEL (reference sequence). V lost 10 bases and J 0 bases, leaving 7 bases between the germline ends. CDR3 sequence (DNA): TGTGCCACCCGGACCTCTGGGGCCAACGTCCTGACTTTC. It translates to CATRTSGANVLTF.

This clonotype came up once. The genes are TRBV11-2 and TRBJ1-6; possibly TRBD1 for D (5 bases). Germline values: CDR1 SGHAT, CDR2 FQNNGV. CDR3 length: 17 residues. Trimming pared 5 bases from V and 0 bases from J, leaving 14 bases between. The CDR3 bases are TGTGCCAGCAGCCCCGGGGCGGGTACCTCCTATAATTCACCCCTCCACTTT. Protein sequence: CASSPGAGTSYNSPLHF.

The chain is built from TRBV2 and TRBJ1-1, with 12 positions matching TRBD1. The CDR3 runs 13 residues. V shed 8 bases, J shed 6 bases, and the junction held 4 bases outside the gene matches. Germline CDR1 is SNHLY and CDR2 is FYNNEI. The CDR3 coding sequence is TGTGCCAGCGCGGGACAGGGGGCGGCTGAAGCTTTCTTT. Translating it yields CASAGQGAAEAFF.

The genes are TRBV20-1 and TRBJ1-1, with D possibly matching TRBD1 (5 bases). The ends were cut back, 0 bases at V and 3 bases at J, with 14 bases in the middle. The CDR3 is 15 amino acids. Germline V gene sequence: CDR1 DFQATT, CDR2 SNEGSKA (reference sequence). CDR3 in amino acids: CSARDIGGWDTEAFF. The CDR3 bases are TGCAGTGCTAGAGATATTGGGGGTTGGGACACTGAAGCTTTCTTT.

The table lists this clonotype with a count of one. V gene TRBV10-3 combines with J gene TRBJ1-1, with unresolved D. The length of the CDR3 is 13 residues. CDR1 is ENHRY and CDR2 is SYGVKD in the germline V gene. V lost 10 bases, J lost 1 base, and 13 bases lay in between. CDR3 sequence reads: CATAVGSNTEAFF. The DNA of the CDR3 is TGTGCCACCGCGGTCGGGTCGAACACTGAAGCTTTCTTT.

CDR3 sequence (DNA): TGTGCCAGCAGCTTAGGACAGTACTACGAGCAGTACTTC. It specifies CASSLGQYYEQYF. V gene TRBV7-2 combines with J gene TRBJ2-7, with D possibly TRBD1 on 5 matching bases. V shed 1 base and J shed 3 bases, with 7 bases lying between them. The CDR3 length is 13 residues. CDR1 and CDR2 from the germline V gene are SGHTA and FQGNSA.

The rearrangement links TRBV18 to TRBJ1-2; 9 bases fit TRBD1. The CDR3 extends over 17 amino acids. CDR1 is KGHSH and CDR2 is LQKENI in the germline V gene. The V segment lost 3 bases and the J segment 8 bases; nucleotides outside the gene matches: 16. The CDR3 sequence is CASSPLGQGLSSKGYTF. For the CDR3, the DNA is TGTGCCAGCTCACCCCTTGGACAGGGGCTATCGAGTAAGGGCTACACCTTC.

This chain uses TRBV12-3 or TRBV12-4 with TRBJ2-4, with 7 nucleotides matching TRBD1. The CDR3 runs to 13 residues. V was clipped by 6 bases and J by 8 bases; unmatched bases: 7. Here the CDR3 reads CASRQGRVDIQYF. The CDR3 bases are TGTGCCAGCAGACAGGGGCGGGTGGACATTCAGTACTTC.

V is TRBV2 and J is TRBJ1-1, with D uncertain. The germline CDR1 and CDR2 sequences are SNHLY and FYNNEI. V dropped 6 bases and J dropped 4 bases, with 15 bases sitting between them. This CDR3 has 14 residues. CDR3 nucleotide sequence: TGTGCCAGCAGCCAGAGGACGGAGTCCACTGAAGCTTTCTTT. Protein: CASSQRTESTEAFF. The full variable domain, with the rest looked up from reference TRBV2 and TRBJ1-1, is EPEVTQTPSHQVTQMGQEVILRCVPISNHLYFYWYRQILGQKVEFLVSFYNNEISEKSEIFDDQFSVERPDGSNFTLKIRSTKLEDSAMYFCASSQRTESTEAFFGQGTRLTVV.

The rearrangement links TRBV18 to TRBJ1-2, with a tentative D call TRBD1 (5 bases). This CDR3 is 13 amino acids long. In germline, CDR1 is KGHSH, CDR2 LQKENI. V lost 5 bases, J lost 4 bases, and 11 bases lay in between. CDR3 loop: CASSGDRSYGYTF. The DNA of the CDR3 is TGTGCCAGCTCAGGTGACAGAAGCTATGGCTACACCTTC.

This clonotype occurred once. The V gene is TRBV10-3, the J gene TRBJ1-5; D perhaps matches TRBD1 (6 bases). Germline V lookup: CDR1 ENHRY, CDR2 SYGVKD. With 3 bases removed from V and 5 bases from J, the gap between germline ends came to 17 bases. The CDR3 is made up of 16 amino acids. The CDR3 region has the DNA TGTGCCATCAGTGACCGAGGCCAGGGACAAGATCAGCCCCAGCATTTT. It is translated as CAISDRGQGQDQPQHF.

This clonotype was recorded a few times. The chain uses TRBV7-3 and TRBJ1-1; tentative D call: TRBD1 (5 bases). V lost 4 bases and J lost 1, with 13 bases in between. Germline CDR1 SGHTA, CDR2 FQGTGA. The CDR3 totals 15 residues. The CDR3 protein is CASSSQGGGNTEAFF. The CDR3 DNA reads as TGTGCCAGCAGCTCCCAGGGTGGGGGGAACACTGAAGCTTTCTTT.

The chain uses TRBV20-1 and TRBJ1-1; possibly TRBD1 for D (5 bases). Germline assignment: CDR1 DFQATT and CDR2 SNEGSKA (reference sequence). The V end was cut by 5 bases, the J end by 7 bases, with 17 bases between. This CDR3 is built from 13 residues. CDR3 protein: CSAATGRAGEAFF. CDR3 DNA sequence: TGCAGTGCTGCAACGGGCAGGGCTGGTGAAGCTTTCTTT.

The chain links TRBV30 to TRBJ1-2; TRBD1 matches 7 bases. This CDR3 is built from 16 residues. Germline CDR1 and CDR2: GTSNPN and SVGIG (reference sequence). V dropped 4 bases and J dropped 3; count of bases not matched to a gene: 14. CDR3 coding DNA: TGTGCCTGGATCCCTCAGGGGGGTAACGATTACTATGGCTACACCTTC. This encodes CAWIPQGGNDYYGYTF.

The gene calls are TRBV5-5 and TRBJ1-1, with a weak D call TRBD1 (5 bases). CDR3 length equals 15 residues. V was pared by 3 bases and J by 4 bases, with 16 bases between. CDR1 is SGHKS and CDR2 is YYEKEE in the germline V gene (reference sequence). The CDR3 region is CASSSYPGRSTEAFF. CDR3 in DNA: TGTGCCAGCAGCTCGTACCCAGGGAGATCCACTGAAGCTTTCTTT.

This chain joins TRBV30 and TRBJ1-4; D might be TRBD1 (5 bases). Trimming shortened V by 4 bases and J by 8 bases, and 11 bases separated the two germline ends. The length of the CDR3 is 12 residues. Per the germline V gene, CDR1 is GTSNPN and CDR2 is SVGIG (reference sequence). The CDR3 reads CAWKGQGEKLFF. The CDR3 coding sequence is TGTGCCTGGAAGGGGCAGGGCGAAAAACTGTTTTTT.

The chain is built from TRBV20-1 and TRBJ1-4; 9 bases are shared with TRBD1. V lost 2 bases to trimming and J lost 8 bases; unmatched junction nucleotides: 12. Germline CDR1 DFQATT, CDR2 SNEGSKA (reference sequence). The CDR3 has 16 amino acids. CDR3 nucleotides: TGCAGTGCTAGACGATTCCAGGGACAGGGTTGGGAAAAACTGTTTTTT. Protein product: CSARRFQGQGWEKLFF.

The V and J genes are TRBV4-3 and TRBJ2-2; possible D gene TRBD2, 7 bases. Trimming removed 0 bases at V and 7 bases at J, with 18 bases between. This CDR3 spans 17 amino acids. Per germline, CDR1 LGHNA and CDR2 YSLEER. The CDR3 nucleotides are TGCGCCAGCAGCCAAGATCGTGGGGGGGGCCTTTTCGGGGAGCTGTTTTTT. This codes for CASSQDRGGGLFGELFF.

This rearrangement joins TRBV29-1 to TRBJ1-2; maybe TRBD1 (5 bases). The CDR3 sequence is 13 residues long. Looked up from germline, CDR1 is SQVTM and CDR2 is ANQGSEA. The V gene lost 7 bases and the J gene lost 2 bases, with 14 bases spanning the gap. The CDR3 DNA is TGCAGCGCCATCCGGGACGGAAACTATGGCTACACCTTC. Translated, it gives CSAIRDGNYGYTF.

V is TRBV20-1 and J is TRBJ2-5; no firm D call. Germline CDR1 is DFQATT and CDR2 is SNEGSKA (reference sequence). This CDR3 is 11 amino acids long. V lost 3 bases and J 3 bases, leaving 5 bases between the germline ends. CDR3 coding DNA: TGCAGTGCTAGTTTTAAAGAGACCCAGTACTTC. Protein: CSASFKETQYF.

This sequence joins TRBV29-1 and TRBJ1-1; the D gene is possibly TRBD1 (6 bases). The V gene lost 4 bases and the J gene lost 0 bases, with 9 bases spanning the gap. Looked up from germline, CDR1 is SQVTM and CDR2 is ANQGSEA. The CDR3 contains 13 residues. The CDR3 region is CSVGGPMNTEAFF. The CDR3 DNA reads TGCAGCGTTGGGGGGCCTATGAACACTGAAGCTTTCTTT.

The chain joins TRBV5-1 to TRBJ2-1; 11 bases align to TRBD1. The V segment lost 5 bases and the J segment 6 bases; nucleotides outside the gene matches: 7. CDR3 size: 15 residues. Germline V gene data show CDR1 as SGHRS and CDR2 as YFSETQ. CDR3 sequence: CASSYGQGAFNEQFF. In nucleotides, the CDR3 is TGCGCCAGCAGTTATGGACAGGGGGCGTTCAATGAGCAGTTCTTC.

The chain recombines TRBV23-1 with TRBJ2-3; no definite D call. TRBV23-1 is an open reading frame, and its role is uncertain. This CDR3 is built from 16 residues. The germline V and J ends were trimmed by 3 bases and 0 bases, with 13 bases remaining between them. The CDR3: CASSHPSVTSTDTQYF. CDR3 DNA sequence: TGCGCCAGCAGTCACCCCTCTGTGACGAGCACAGATACGCAGTATTTT.

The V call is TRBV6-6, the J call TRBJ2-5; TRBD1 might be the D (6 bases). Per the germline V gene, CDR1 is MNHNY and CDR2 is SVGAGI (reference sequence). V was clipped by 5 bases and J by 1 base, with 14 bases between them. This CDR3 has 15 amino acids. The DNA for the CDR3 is TGTGCCAGCAGTCCCATAGACAGGATCCAAGAGACCCAGTACTTC. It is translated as CASSPIDRIQETQYF.

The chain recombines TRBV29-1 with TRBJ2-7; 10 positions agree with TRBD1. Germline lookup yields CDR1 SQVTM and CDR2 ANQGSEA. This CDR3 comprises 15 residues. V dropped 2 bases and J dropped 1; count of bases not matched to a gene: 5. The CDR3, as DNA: TGCAGCGTTGAAAAAGGACAGGGGGATTCCTACGAGCAGTACTTC. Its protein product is CSVEKGQGDSYEQYF.

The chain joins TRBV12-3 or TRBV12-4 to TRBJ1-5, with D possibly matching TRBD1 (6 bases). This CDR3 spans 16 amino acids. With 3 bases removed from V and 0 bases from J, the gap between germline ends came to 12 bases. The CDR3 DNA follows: TGTGCCAGCAGTTTTGGGACATCTTATAGCAATCAGCCCCAGCATTTT. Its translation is CASSFGTSYSNQPQHF.